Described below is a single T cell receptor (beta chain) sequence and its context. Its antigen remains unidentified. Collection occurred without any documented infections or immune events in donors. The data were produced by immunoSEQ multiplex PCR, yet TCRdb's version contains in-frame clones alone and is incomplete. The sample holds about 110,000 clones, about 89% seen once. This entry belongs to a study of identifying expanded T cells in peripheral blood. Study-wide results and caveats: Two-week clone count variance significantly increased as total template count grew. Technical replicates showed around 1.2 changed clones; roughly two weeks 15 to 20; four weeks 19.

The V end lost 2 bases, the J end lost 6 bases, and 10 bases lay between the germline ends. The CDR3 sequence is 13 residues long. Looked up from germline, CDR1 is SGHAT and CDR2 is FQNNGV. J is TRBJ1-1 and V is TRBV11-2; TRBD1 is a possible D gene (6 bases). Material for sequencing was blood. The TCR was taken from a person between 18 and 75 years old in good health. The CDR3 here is CASSLIRGPEAFF. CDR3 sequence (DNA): TGTGCCAGCAGCTTAATCAGGGGTCCTGAAGCTTTCTTT.